These T cell receptor beta chains were read from a single sample in a study of T cell responses to AZD1222 COVID-19 vaccine. Only in-frame clones appear in the TCRdb table, and some are missing; sequencing was by immunoSEQ multiplex PCR. Here the sample spans approximately 90,000 clones, 90% being singletons. Sequences were derived from peripheral blood, sampled on day 0 of AZD1222 vaccination. The receptors shown here come from an adult in good health. Each CDR3 is given with its conserved first and last residue. D genes are given only for firm matches. Where a row states a size, it is once, few, many or the class of an expanded clone; other rows omit it.

D: -
V: TRBV28
size: -
J: TRBJ2-7
DNA: TGTGCCAGCAGTTCGCCGGGGTTTCTCGAGCAGTACTTC
CDR3: CASSSPGFLEQYF

D: -
V: TRBV5-1
size: -
J: TRBJ2-5
DNA: TGCGCCAGCAGCTCGTTCCCCCGTCTGGAAGAGACCCAGTACTTC
CDR3: CASSSFPRLEETQYF

D: -
V: TRBV14
size: -
J: TRBJ1-2
DNA: TGTGCCAGCAGCCAAGGGGGACCTAAAAACTATGGCTACACCTTC
CDR3: CASSQGGPKNYGYTF

D: TRBD2
V: TRBV19
size: -
J: TRBJ2-3
DNA: TGTGCCAGTAGTGCTTCGGCTAGCGGGAGTGGGGATACGCAGTATTTT
CDR3: CASSASASGSGDTQYF

D: TRBD2
V: TRBV9
size: -
J: TRBJ2-7
DNA: TGTGCCAGCAGCGCCCCGGGGGGGCACGAGCAGTACTTC
CDR3: CASSAPGGHEQYF

D: -
V: TRBV19
size: -
J: TRBJ1-1
DNA: TGTGCCAGTAGTATAAGGGGGGAGACAGAAGCTTTCTTT
CDR3: CASSIRGETEAFF

D: TRBD2
V: TRBV27
size: -
J: TRBJ2-1
DNA: TGTGCCAGCAGCTTCCGGACTAGCGGCCTCGACAATGAGCAGTTCTTC
CDR3: CASSFRTSGLDNEQFF

D: -
V: TRBV27
size: -
J: TRBJ2-7
DNA: TGTGCCAGCAGTTCTGCCGGCTGGCCAGACCAGGGCGAGCAGTACTTC
CDR3: CASSSAGWPDQGEQYF

D: -
V: TRBV29-1
size: once
J: TRBJ2-7
DNA: TGCAGCGCAGGCCTGCACTACGAGCAGTACTTC
CDR3: CSAGLHYEQYF

D: -
V: TRBV5-1
size: -
J: TRBJ1-2
DNA: TGCGCCAGCAGCTTGGATACAGGGAGCTATGGCTACACCTTC
CDR3: CASSLDTGSYGYTF

D: -
V: TRBV7-2
size: -
J: TRBJ1-2
DNA: TGTGCCAGCAGCTCGGGGGCCCCTCCGGGCTATGGCTACACCTTC
CDR3: CASSSGAPPGYGYTF

D: -
V: TRBV28
size: -
J: TRBJ1-1
DNA: TGTGCCAGCAGTTTAGGGGGGGGAATGGCTTTCTTT
CDR3: CASSLGGGMAFF

D: -
V: TRBV5-1
size: -
J: TRBJ1-3
DNA: TGCGCCAGCACCGCTGGAAACACCATATATTTT
CDR3: CASTAGNTIYF

D: TRBD1
V: TRBV7-2
size: -
J: TRBJ2-7
DNA: TGTGCCAGCAGCTTAGCCCCGACAGGGGTCTACGAGCAGTACTTC
CDR3: CASSLAPTGVYEQYF

D: -
V: TRBV2
size: -
J: TRBJ1-4
DNA: TGTGCCCTCCTCGGGGACCTGAATGAAAAACTGTTTTTT
CDR3: CALLGDLNEKLFF

D: TRBD1
V: TRBV3-1/TRBV3-2
size: -
J: TRBJ1-1
DNA: TGTGCCAGCAGCCAAGATAAAGGACAGGGGGCCGCTGAAGCTTTCTTT
CDR3: CASSQDKGQGAAEAFF

D: TRBD2
V: TRBV7-2
size: few
J: TRBJ2-1
DNA: TGTGCCAGCAGCCCCCGGACGGGAGGGTCCTACAATGAGCAGTTCTTC
CDR3: CASSPRTGGSYNEQFF

D: TRBD1
V: TRBV6-1
size: -
J: TRBJ2-7
DNA: TGTGCCAGCAGTGATCCCGGGACAGGGGCCAACGAGCAGTACTTC
CDR3: CASSDPGTGANEQYF

D: -
V: TRBV5-1
size: -
J: TRBJ1-6
DNA: TGCGCCAGCAGCTTGGCGGGAGTGAATAATTCACCCCTCCACTTT
CDR3: CASSLAGVNNSPLHF

D: -
V: TRBV7-3
size: -
J: TRBJ2-4
DNA: TGTGCCAGCTCCCGGACTCATCGGGCGACTCAGTACTTC
CDR3: CASSRTHRATQYF

D: TRBD1
V: TRBV7-9
size: -
J: TRBJ1-1
DNA: TGTGCCAGCAGCACCATACAGGGGCAGAACACTGAAGCTTTCTTT
CDR3: CASSTIQGQNTEAFF

D: TRBD1
V: TRBV11-2
size: -
J: TRBJ1-5
DNA: TGTGCCAGCAGCCGACAGGGGACCAACAATCAGCCCCAGCATTTT
CDR3: CASSRQGTNNQPQHF

D: -
V: TRBV7-3
size: -
J: TRBJ2-4
DNA: TGTGCCAGCAGCTTAACAGGCACAGGGTCGTACAAAAACATTCAGTACTTC
CDR3: CASSLTGTGSYKNIQYF

D: -
V: TRBV5-1
size: -
J: TRBJ2-2
DNA: TGCGCCAGCAGCTTGTTTAGGTCGGAGAACACCGGGGAGCTGTTTTTT
CDR3: CASSLFRSENTGELFF

D: TRBD1
V: TRBV3-1/TRBV3-2
size: -
J: TRBJ2-7
DNA: TGTGCCAGCAGCCAAGTTCCCGGGACAGGGGCGTCCGAGCAGTACTTC
CDR3: CASSQVPGTGASEQYF

D: -
V: TRBV2
size: -
J: TRBJ2-2
DNA: TGTGCCAGCAGTGAATTTAGGACTGGGGCCACCGGGGAGCTGTTTTTT
CDR3: CASSEFRTGATGELFF

D: -
V: TRBV19
size: -
J: TRBJ2-5
DNA: TGTGCCAGTAGCCGGAAGGGGCAGTACCAAGAGACCCAGTACTTC
CDR3: CASSRKGQYQETQYF

D: TRBD2
V: TRBV25-1
size: -
J: TRBJ2-5
DNA: TGTGCCAGCAGTGAATACGGGGGCGGGAGGGAAGAGACCCAGTACTTC
CDR3: CASSEYGGGREETQYF

D: TRBD2
V: TRBV4-1
size: -
J: TRBJ2-1
DNA: TGCGCCAGCAGCCAAAGCCTACTAGCGGGGGACAATGAGCAGTTCTTC
CDR3: CASSQSLLAGDNEQFF